The 26 T cell receptor beta chains presented below share a single source sample, sequenced in a study of blood T cell repertoires in COVID-19. TCRdb's table, derived via immunoSEQ multiplex PCR, lists solely in-frame clones and lacks some. The sample has roughly 240,000 clones, about 82% seen once. Material for sequencing was peripheral blood. The receptors originated from a woman aged 80 or older with COVID-19, enrolled during active disease.

J is TRBJ1-6 and V is TRBV6-5; 8 bases match TRBD1. J lost 7 bases, V lost 0 bases, and 5 bases had no gene match. The CDR3 is 16 amino acids. CDR1 MNHEY and CDR2 SVGAGI come from the germline V gene. CDR3 loop: CASSYSSGGVNSPLHF. CDR3 nucleotides: TGTGCCAGCAGTTACTCGTCAGGGGGCGTGAATTCACCCCTCCACTTT.

The genes are TRBV20-1 and TRBJ1-1; the D gene is possibly TRBD1 (5 bases). The CDR3 sequence is 13 residues long. Trimming stripped 5 bases from V and 5 bases from J, with 15 bases between. Germline-derived CDR1 and CDR2 are DFQATT and SNEGSKA (reference sequence). The DNA of the CDR3 is TGCAGTGCTCGTGACCTACGGGGGACTGAAGCTTTCTTT. Its translation is CSARDLRGTEAFF.

J is TRBJ1-2 and V is TRBV6-5; D possibly corresponds to TRBD1 (6 bases). CDR3 size: 15 residues. CDR1 and CDR2 from the germline V gene are MNHEY and SVGAGI. The V end was cut by 4 bases, the J end by 6 bases, with 18 bases between. In DNA, the CDR3 is TGTGCCAGCAGTTCCCTACAGGGAGAGGAAGATGGCTACACCTTC. It is translated as CASSSLQGEEDGYTF.

This clone was picked up a small number of times. The rearrangement links TRBV28 to TRBJ2-7, with TRBD1 matching over 7 bases. The CDR3 covers 14 residues. Germline V gene lookup returns CDR1 MDHEN and CDR2 SYDVKM. V shed 6 bases, J shed 2 bases, and the junction held 7 bases outside the gene matches. DNA of the CDR3: TGTGCCAGCAGCTCCGGGACAGAACCCTACGAGCAGTACTTC. Translating it yields CASSSGTEPYEQYF.

The V call is TRBV4-2, the J call TRBJ2-1, with 9 bases fitting TRBD2. Per the germline V gene, CDR1 is LGHNA and CDR2 is YNFKEQ. J was trimmed by 8 bases and V by 3 bases; bases with no gene match: 14. This CDR3 is built from 17 residues. CDR3 DNA: TGTGCCAGCAGCCACCTTACGGGCGGGGGGGCGTTGCATGAGCAGTTCTTC. Its translation: CASSHLTGGGALHEQFF.

The rearrangement links TRBV19 to TRBJ1-2, with TRBD1 identical over 11 bases. This CDR3 contains 13 residues. The V and J ends lost 6 bases and 5 bases, in that order; junction bases with no gene match: 2. Looked up from germline, CDR1 is LNHDA and CDR2 is SQIVND (reference sequence). CDR3 coding DNA: TGTGCCAGTAGGGGACAGGGGGAGTATGGCTACACCTTC. Protein: CASRGQGEYGYTF.

This clone was recorded a few times. V usage is TRBV10-2 and J usage is TRBJ1-2; D call uncertain. The CDR3 has 12 amino acids. Trimming left V 6 bases short and J 5 bases short, with 10 bases between. Germline V CDR1 and CDR2: WSHSY, SAAADI. Here the CDR3 reads CASSPSLYGYTF. DNA for the CDR3: TGCGCCAGCAGCCCCTCACTTTATGGCTACACCTTC.

CDR3 DNA sequence: TGTGCCACCAGCAGAGGGGGAGGGGTCACCACAGATACGCAGTATTTT. This gives the protein CATSRGGGVTTDTQYF. V gene TRBV15 combines with J gene TRBJ2-3, with 7 bases identical to TRBD2. Germline loops: CDR1 LNHNV, CDR2 YYDKDF (reference sequence). This CDR3 contains 16 residues. The J segment lost 2 bases and the V segment lost 1 base, leaving 6 bases of the junction unmatched.

The chain is built from TRBV20-1 and TRBJ1-5, with 9 bases aligning to TRBD1. V lost 5 bases, J lost 8 bases, and 10 bases stayed unmatched. The V gene's germline CDR1 is DFQATT and CDR2 SNEGSKA (reference sequence). The CDR3 spans 14 residues. For the CDR3, the DNA is TGCAGTGCTCGTGAAACAGGGGGCGGAGAGCCCCAGCATTTT. Encoded protein: CSARETGGGEPQHF.

The rearrangement joins TRBV28 to TRBJ1-1; D gene uncertain. The CDR3 contains 17 residues. V was trimmed by 8 bases and J by 1 base, leaving 23 bases between them. Per germline, CDR1 MDHEN and CDR2 SYDVKM. CDR3 amino acids: CASPRGKGEIGNTEAFF. The CDR3 DNA follows: TGTGCCAGCCCCCGAGGGAAGGGAGAGATAGGGAACACTGAAGCTTTCTTT.

The chain couples TRBV6-2 or TRBV6-3 to TRBJ2-5, with 10 positions matching TRBD2. CDR3 size: 15 residues. Germline assignment: CDR1 MNHEY and CDR2 SVGEGT. The trim removed 5 bases at V and 3 bases at J, leaving 6 bases unmatched. The CDR3 DNA reads as TGTGCCAGCAGTATAACCGGGACTAGCGAAGAGACCCAGTACTTC. This sequence encodes CASSITGTSEETQYF.

The chain is built from TRBV27 and TRBJ1-3; D is unresolved. Trimming removed 0 bases at V and 0 bases at J, with 6 bases between. The CDR3 contains 15 residues. Germline CDR1 is MNHEY and CDR2 is SMNVEV (reference sequence). As DNA, the CDR3 is TGTGCCAGCAGTTTATCGTCGAGCTCTGGAAACACCATATATTTT. It yields the protein CASSLSSSSGNTIYF.

The gene calls are TRBV6-4 and TRBJ2-5; 9 bases agree with TRBD1. CDR3 length equals 15 residues. Losses at the gene ends were 6 bases for V and 5 bases for J; bases not matched to a gene: 10. The germline CDR1 and CDR2 sequences are MRHNA and SNTAGT. CDR3 region: CASSQQGARGETQYF. CDR3 nucleotide sequence: TGTGCCAGCAGCCAACAGGGGGCCCGAGGGGAGACCCAGTACTTC.

This sequence joins TRBV19 and TRBJ1-1; D is possibly TRBD1 (5 bases). CDR1 is LNHDA and CDR2 is SQIVND in the germline V gene (reference sequence). The CDR3 totals 15 residues. The V end was cut by 7 bases, the J end by 0 bases, with 15 bases between. Written as DNA, the CDR3 is TGTGCCAGTATCAAGGGGCCCGCCATGAACACTGAAGCTTTCTTT. Protein: CASIKGPAMNTEAFF.

This clone was detected many times. V usage is TRBV21-1 and J usage is TRBJ2-1; the table's D call, TRBD2, was not checked against the DNA. TRBV21-1 is an annotated pseudogene. CDR3 length: 20 amino acids. The CDR3 DNA reads as TGTGCCAGCAGCGAACGGACTAGCGATACGTCAAGTTTACCCTACAATGAGCAGTTCTTC. Its translation: CASSERTSDTSSLPYNEQFF.

A few counts support this clone. The V call is TRBV3-1 (or the pseudogene TRBV3-2), the J call TRBJ1-3, with D unresolved. CDR1 and CDR2 from the germline V gene are LGHDT and YNNKEL (reference sequence). The V and J ends lost 3 bases and 2 bases respectively, with 8 bases between them. The CDR3 runs 14 residues. CDR3 in amino acids: CASSQGGTGNTIYF. The CDR3 region has the DNA TGTGCCAGCAGCCAGGGAGGTACTGGAAACACCATATATTTT.

This clone was observed a few times. The rearrangement uses TRBV21-1 and TRBJ1-1; the table's D call, TRBD1, has no DNA check behind it. TRBV21-1 is flagged as a pseudogene. The CDR3 covers 19 residues. Here the CDR3 DNA reads TGTGCCAGCAGCAGTCCCCTCCTCGGACAGGGGGCGGTGTATACTGAAGCTTTCTTT. Its translation is CASSSPLLGQGAVYTEAFF.

J is TRBJ1-1 and V is TRBV3-1 (or the pseudogene TRBV3-2), with D perhaps matching TRBD1 (5 bases). The CDR3 runs 15 residues. CDR1 is LGHDT, CDR2 YNNKEL, per germline (reference sequence). V lost 1 base, J lost 2 bases, and 11 bases lay in between. CDR3 residues: CASSQGQIINTEAFF. The CDR3 DNA follows: TGTGCCAGCAGCCAAGGACAGATTATAAACACTGAAGCTTTCTTT.

The genes are TRBV7-6 and TRBJ2-5; TRBD2 agrees at 7 bases. This CDR3 has 15 residues. Germline V gene data show CDR1 as SGHVS and CDR2 as FNYEAQ. With 1 base clipped from V and 4 bases from J, the junction kept 6 bases outside the gene matches. The CDR3 loop reads CASSLGTTGGETQYF. The CDR3 bases are TGTGCCAGCAGCTTAGGGACCACGGGGGGAGAGACCCAGTACTTC.

This chain links TRBV7-9 with TRBJ1-4; D is perhaps TRBD1 (6 bases). The CDR3 consists of 16 residues. Trimming removed 6 bases at V and 4 bases at J, with 18 bases between. CDR1 is SEHNR, CDR2 FQNEAQ, per germline (reference sequence). The CDR3 nucleotides are TGTGCCAGCAGTTTTAAGAAGGGGGATTTTAATGAAAAACTGTTTTTT. This translates into CASSFKKGDFNEKLFF.

The chain couples TRBV4-2 to TRBJ1-4; perhaps TRBD1 as D (5 bases). Germline assignment: CDR1 LGHNA and CDR2 YNFKEQ. The CDR3 length is 15 residues. Trimming shortened V by 1 base and J by 5 bases, and 11 bases separated the two germline ends. The CDR3 DNA reads TGTGCCAGCAGCCAAGGGTGGGGGGGAAATGAAAAACTGTTTTTT. It specifies CASSQGWGGNEKLFF.

This clone was seen more than once but under ten times. The chain joins TRBV12-3 or TRBV12-4 to TRBJ1-5; D ambiguous. This CDR3 region has 12 residues. Trimming took off 0 bases at V and 9 bases at J, with 6 bases between the two ends. The CDR3 here is CASSLAPGPQHF. The CDR3 DNA reads as TGTGCCAGCAGTTTAGCGCCAGGGCCCCAGCATTTT.

The chain combines TRBV2 with TRBJ1-4; D might be TRBD1 (5 bases). The CDR3 has 14 residues. Germline CDR1 and CDR2: SNHLY and FYNNEI. Trimming left V 6 bases short and J 7 bases short, with 15 bases between. CDR3 in DNA: TGTGCCAGCAGGGTGACAGCTCTCTCTGAAAAACTGTTTTTT. Protein product: CASRVTALSEKLFF.

The gene calls are TRBV28 and TRBJ1-3, with D possibly being TRBD1 (6 bases). Germline CDR1 is MDHEN and CDR2 is SYDVKM. The ends were cut back, 4 bases at V and 2 bases at J, with 12 bases in the middle. The CDR3 length is 15 residues. The CDR3 loop reads CASSSRQAAGNTIYF. The DNA for the CDR3 is TGTGCCAGCAGTTCAAGACAGGCTGCTGGAAACACCATATATTTT.

The chain recombines TRBV2 with TRBJ2-3, with D possibly matching TRBD1 (6 bases). V lost 2 bases, J lost 4 bases, and 10 bases lay in between. Germline V CDR1 and CDR2: SNHLY, FYNNEI. This CDR3 has 14 residues. The CDR3 DNA sequence: TGTGCCAGCAGTGAAACAGGGCTAGCAGATACGCAGTATTTT. It translates to CASSETGLADTQYF.

The chain recombines TRBV7-2 with TRBJ1-5; 9 bases are shared with TRBD1. The V gene end was trimmed by 5 bases and the J gene end by 3 bases; junction bases not matched to a gene: 5. Per germline, CDR1 SGHTA and CDR2 FQGNSA. This CDR3 comprises 15 residues. CDR3 residues: CASSRGQGFNQPQHF. The CDR3 coding sequence is TGTGCCAGCAGCCGCGGACAGGGGTTCAATCAGCCCCAGCATTTT.